The present T cell receptor beta chain was sequenced within a study of regulatory T cells in long-lasting Graves disease. Time point defined: newly diagnosed GD, antithyroid drugs for less than 3 months. Preparation of the TCR library used RNA extracted from PBMCs. The CDR3 covers 13 residues. Germline CDR1 and CDR2: LGHNA and YNFKEQ. Trimming left V 2 bases short and J 3 bases short, with 7 bases between. Library construction for TCR beta used iRepertoire HTBI primers and Arm-PCR of CDR3 regions. TCRdb analysed the multiplex PCR reads with MiXCR anew, one entry per CDR3 protein. Among approximately 400,000 distinct CDR3 sequences listed, 15% were seen once. This same sample was also part of a study on T cells in Graves' hyperthyroidism and ophthalmopathy.

The source material was peripheral blood mononuclear cells (PBMCs), sampled at new diagnosis, from a patient treated with antithyroid drugs. This TCR derives from a woman aged 40-49 years with Graves disease. The V and J genes are TRBV4-2 and TRBJ2-5; D remains unclear. The CDR3 region is CASSQRSEETQYF. CDR3 sequence (DNA): TGTGCCAGCAGCCAACGCTCGGAAGAGACCCAGTACTTC.